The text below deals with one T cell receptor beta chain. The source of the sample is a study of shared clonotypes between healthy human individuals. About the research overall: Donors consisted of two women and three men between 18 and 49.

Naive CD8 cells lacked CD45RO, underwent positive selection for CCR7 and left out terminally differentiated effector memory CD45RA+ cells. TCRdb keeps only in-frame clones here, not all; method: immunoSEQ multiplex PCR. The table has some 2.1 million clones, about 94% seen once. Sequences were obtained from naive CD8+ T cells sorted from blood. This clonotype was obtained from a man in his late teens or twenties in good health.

CDR3 DNA: TGCGCCAGCAGCCTCTACGGGGGGGGCTCCTACGAGCAGTACTTC. Its protein product is CASSLYGGGSYEQYF. The chain couples TRBV4-3 to TRBJ2-7; 8 bases are shared with TRBD2. In germline, CDR1 is LGHNA, CDR2 YSLEER. The CDR3 length is 15 residues. Trimming cost V 4 bases and J 0 bases; bases outside gene matches: 5.